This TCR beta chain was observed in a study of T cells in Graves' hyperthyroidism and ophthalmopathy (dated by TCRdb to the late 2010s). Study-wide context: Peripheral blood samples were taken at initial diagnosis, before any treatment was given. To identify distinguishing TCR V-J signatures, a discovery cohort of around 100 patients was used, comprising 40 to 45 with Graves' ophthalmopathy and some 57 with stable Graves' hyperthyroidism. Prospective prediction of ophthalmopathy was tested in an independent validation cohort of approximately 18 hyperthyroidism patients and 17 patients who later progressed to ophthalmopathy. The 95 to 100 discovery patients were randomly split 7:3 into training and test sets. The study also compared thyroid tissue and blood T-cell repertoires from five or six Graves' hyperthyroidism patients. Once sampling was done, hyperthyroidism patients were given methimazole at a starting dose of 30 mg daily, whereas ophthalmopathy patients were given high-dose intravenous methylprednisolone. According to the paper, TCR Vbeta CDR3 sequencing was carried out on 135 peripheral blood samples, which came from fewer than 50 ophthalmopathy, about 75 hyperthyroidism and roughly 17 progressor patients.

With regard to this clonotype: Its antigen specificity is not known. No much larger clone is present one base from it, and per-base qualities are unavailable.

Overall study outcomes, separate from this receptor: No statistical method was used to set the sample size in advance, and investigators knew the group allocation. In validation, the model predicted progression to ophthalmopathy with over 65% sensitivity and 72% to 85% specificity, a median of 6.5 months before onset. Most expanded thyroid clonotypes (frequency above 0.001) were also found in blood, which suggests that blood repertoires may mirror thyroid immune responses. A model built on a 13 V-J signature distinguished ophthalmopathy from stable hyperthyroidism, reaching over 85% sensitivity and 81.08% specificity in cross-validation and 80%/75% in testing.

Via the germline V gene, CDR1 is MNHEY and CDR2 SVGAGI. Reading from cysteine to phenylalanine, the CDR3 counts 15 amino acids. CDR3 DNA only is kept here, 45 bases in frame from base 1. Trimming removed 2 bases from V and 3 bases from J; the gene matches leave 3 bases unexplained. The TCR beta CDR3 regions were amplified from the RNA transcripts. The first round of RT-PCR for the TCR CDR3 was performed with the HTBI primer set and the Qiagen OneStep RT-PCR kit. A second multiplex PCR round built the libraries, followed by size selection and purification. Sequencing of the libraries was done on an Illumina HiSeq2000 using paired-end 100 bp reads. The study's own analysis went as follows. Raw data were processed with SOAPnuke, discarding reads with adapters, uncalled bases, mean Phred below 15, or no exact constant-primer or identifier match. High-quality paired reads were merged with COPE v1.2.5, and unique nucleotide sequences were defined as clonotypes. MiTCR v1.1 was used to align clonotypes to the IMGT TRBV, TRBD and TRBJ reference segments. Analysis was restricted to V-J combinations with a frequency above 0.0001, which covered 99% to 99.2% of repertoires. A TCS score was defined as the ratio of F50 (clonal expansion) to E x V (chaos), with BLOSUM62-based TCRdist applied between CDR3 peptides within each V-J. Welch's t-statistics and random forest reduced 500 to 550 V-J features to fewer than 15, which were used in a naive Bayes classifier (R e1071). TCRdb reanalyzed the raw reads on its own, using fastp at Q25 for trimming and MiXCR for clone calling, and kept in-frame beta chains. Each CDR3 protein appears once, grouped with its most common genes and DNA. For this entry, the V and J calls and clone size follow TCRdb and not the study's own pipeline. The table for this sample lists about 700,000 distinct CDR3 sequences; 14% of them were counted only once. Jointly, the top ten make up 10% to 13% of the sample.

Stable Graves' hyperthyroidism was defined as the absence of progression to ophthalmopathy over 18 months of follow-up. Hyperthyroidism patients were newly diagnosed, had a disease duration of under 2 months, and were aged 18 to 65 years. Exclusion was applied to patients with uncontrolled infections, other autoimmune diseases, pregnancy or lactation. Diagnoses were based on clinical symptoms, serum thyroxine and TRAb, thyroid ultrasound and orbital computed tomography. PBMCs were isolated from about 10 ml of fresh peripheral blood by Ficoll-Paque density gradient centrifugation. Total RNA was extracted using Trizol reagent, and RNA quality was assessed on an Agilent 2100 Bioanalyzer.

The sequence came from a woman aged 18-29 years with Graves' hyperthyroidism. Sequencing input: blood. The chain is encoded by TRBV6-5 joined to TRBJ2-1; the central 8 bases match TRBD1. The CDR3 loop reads CASSYGRGLYNEQFF. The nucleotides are TGTGCCAGCAGTTACGGCAGGGGGCTCTACAATGAGCAGTTCTTC.